This T cell receptor (beta chain) was sequenced for a study of shared clonotypes between healthy human individuals. The germline V gene encodes CDR1 LGHNT and CDR2 FRNRAP. This CDR3 spans 16 amino acids. Losses at the gene ends were 0 bases for V and 7 bases for J; bases not matched to a gene: 6. Sequencing was performed with immunoSEQ multiplex PCR; in TCRdb, only in-frame clones are kept and a portion is missing. The profile covers around 480,000 clones, with around 79% appearing a single time and 9.5% to 15% taken by the ten largest. The sequence was obtained from a woman aged 40 to 50 in good health. Some clones in this sample may be carry-over from other donors' samples. The source material was PBMCs. The genes are TRBV12-5 and TRBJ2-1; 10 bases are a match to TRBD2. In nucleotides, the CDR3 is TGTGCTAGTGGTTTGGTTGTAGCGGGGGGACTAAATGAGCAGTTCTTC. Amino acids: CASGLVVAGGLNEQFF. Based on the CDR3 plus reference TRBV12-5 and TRBJ2-1, the full variable domain is DARVTQTPRHKVTEMGQEVTMRCQPILGHNTVFWYRQTMMQGLELLAYFRNRAPLDDSGMPKDRFSAEMPDATLATLKIQPSEPRDSAVYFCASGLVVAGGLNEQFFGPGTRLTVL.